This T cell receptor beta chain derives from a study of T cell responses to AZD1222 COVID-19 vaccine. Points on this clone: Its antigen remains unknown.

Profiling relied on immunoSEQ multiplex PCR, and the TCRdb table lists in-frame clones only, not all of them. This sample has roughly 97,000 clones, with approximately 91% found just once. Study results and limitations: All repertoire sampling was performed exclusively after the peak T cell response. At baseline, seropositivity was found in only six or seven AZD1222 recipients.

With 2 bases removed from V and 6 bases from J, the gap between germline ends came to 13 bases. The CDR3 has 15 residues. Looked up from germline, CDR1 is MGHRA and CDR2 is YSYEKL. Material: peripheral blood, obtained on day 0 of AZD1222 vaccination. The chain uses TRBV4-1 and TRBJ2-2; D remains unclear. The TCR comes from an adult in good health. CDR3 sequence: CASSQLQASSGELFF. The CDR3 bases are TGCGCCAGCAGCCAACTTCAGGCGTCGTCCGGGGAGCTGTTTTTT.